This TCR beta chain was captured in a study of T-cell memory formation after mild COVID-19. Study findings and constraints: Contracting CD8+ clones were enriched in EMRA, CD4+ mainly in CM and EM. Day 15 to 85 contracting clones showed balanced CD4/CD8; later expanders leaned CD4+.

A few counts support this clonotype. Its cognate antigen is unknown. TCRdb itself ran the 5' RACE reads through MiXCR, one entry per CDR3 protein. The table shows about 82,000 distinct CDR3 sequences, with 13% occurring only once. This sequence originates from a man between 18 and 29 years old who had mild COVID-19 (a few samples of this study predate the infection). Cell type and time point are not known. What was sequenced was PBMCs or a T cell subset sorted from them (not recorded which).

This CDR3 reads CASSWGLAGGNEQFF. DNA of the CDR3: TGTGCCAGCAGTTGGGGACTAGCGGGGGGGAATGAGCAGTTCTTC. The chain has TRBV7-6 and TRBJ2-1, with 16 bases fitting TRBD2. Germline assignment: CDR1 SGHVS and CDR2 FNYEAQ. This CDR3 contains 15 residues. The V and J ends lost 6 bases and 7 bases, in that order; junction bases with no gene match: 3. The variable domain in full, completed from reference TRBV7-6 and TRBJ2-1, reads GAGVSQSPRYKVTKRGQDVALRCDPISGHVSLYWYRQALGQGPEFLTYFNYEAQQDKSGLPNDRFSAERPEGSISTLTIQRTEQRDSAMYRCASSWGLAGGNEQFFGPGTRLTVL.